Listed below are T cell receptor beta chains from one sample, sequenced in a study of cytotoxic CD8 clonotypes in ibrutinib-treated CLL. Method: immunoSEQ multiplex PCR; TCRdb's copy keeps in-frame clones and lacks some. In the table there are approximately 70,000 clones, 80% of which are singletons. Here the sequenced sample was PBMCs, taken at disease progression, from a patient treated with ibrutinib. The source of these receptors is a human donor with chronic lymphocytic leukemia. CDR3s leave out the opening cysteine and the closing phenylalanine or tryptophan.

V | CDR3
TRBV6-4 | ASSRDGGETQY
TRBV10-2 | ASIAVGTGELF
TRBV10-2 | ATSRSGPSYNSPLH
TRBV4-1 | ASSHRDRGATNYGYT
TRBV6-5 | ASSTTLGQGYGYT
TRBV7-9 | ASSLRGTNEKLF
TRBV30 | AWSVLGIIGPFLSNEQF
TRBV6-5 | ASSGLADYEQY
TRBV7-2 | ASSYPFQREYGDTQY
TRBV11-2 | ASSESHEQY
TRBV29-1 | SVSVPPRVRGNSPLH
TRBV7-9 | ASTLPTSGQETQY
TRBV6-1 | ASIGANFATEAF
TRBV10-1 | ASSEDGWGTEAF
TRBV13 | ASSLGTGNYGYT
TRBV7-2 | ASSALAVGDTQY
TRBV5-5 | ASSFVNMGDEKLF
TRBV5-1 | ASSLGLEGAEY
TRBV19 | ASTDRERDTQY
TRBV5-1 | ASSLVQAGEIYGYT
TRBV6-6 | ASSYSRGEGGYT
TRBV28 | ASSLTSLITGETDTQY
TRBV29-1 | SVVGGGTGEGEAF
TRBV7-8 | ASSLVSLGTEAF
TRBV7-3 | ASSLMNTGELF
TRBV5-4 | ASSLGGGVPDTQY
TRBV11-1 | ASSLVTTTYEQY
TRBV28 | ASSLTGGQIASFYSNQPQH
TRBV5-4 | ASSLVGGGNTIY
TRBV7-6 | ASSFDRVFSYNEQF
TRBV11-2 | ASSPFFSTDTQY
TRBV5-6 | ASSQPVQGTGELF
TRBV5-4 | ASSFLAGGEQF
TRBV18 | ASSPPGQSNEKLF
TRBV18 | ASSPLGDDYGYT
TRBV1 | TSSQEVRTSGGETQY
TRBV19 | ASSISWTGELF
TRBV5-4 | ASSISGQGGQPQH
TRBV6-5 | ASRTGLAGETQY
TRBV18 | ASALSSNQPQH
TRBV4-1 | ATGLAGAGEQF
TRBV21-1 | ASSKKPQH
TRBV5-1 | ASSSRTYEQY
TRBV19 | ASSKRGGSNQETQY
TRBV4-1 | ASSQGGGASNTGELF
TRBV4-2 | ASSQGRLTQETQY
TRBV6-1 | ASSILPGGNEQF
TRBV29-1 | SVEVVTEAF
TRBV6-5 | ASSYGPNNEQF
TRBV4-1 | ASSQEPPRRGETQY
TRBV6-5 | ASLNPRGNGQF
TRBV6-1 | ASSEARTVVYEQY
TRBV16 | ASSQYNIQETQY